The 8 T cell receptor beta chains below were found in one sample sequenced in a study of T cells expressing NK-cell markers. TCRdb processed the 5' RACE reads again and assigns one entry to each CDR3 protein, with no DNA. Reported are about 550,000 distinct CDR3 sequences; the ten largest clones contain less than 4.5%. Sequenced: blood T cells: a sorted CD56 or NKG2C T cell subset, CD4+ or CD8+ T cells, or bulk PBMC T cells (not recorded which). The source of these receptors is a man aged 18 to 29 in good health.

The chain's CDR3 is CSASKGGGPWNEQFF. The V call is TRBV20-1, the J call TRBJ2-1; TCRdb designates TRBD2, a call that cannot be tested without DNA. Germline V CDR1 and CDR2: DFQATT, SNEGSKA (reference sequence). CDR3 length: 15 amino acids.

The CDR3 sequence is CASSIGGGYGYTF. The chain employs TRBV19 and TRBJ1-2; TCRdb reports TRBD1, a call that lacks DNA to check it against. Per the germline V gene, CDR1 is LNHDA and CDR2 is SQIVND (reference sequence). The CDR3 sequence is 13 residues long.

This chain joins TRBV11-2 and TRBJ1-2. The germline CDR1 and CDR2 sequences are SGHAT and FQNNGV. The CDR3 runs to 18 residues. CDR3: CASSLKGASARSNYGYTF. Using reference TRBV11-2 and TRBJ1-2 for the parts outside the CDR3, the full variable domain is EAGVAQSPRYKIIEKRQSVAFWCNPISGHATLYWYQQILGQGPKLLIQFQNNGVVDDSQLPKDRFSAERLKGVDSTLKIQPAKLEDSAVYLCASSLKGASARSNYGYTFGSGTRLTVV.

The chain couples TRBV7-3 to TRBJ2-3. Germline CDR1 and CDR2: SGHTA and FQGTGA. The CDR3 loop spans 12 amino acids. CDR3 region: CASSRYPDTQYF.

The chain joins TRBV24-1 to TRBJ2-1; TCRdb returns TRBD2, unconfirmable since there is no DNA. The CDR3 spans 13 residues. Germline V gene lookup returns CDR1 KGHDR and CDR2 SFDVKD. CDR3 protein: CATGELAPNEQFF.

V and J are TRBV5-5 and TRBJ1-4; TCRdb lists TRBD1, though no DNA is available to test this call. This CDR3 has 13 amino acids. From germline, CDR1 is SGHKS and CDR2 YYEKEE (reference sequence). CDR3 sequence: CASSSGGKEKLFF.

The chain uses TRBV20-1 and TRBJ1-4. This CDR3 contains 13 residues. CDR1 is DFQATT and CDR2 is SNEGSKA in the germline V gene (reference sequence). The CDR3: CSARQTTNEKLFF.

V usage is TRBV29-1 and J usage is TRBJ2-3; the TCRdb call, TRBD1, lacks DNA for checking. The CDR3 runs 13 residues. The V gene's germline CDR1 is SQVTM and CDR2 ANQGSEA. CDR3 amino acids: CSVEGGPGYTQYF.